Below are 28 T cell receptor beta chains sequenced from a single sample in a study of Tregs in tolerant kidney transplant recipients. The method was immunoSEQ multiplex PCR; TCRdb's version includes in-frame clones alone and lacks a portion of them. This repertoire includes 50,000 to 65,000 clones. Here the sequenced sample was CD4+ T cells from blood, taken before the transplant. The receptor source for this set is a human donor who received a combined kidney and bone marrow transplant.

As for this clone: The CDR3 extends 3 residues past the end of the read, so its final part is completed from the germline J gene. J is TRBJ1-3 and V is TRBV20-1; D gene ambiguous. The CDR3 has 12 amino acids. Germline V gene sequence: CDR1 DFQATT, CDR2 SNEGSKA (reference sequence). V lost 0 bases and J 6 bases, leaving 6 bases between the germline ends. The chain's CDR3 is CSARDNKNTIYF. The CDR3 DNA, read in part, is TGCAGTGCTAGAGATAATAAAAACACC.

Comment on this clone: The read ends 3 residues before the CDR3 terminus; that terminus is restored from the germline J gene. The chain recombines TRBV5-1 with TRBJ2-2; 9 bases agree with TRBD1. The CDR3 spans 16 residues. Germline V gene sequence: CDR1 SGHRS, CDR2 YFSETQ. V shed 0 bases and J 1 base; nucleotides not matched to a gene: 1. The CDR3 bases that were read are TGCGCCAGCAGCTTGGCGGGACAGGGGAACACCGGGGAG. Its translation is CASSLAGQGNTGE. The CDR3, in full, reads CASSLAGQGNTGELFF. Variable domain in full (rest from reference TRBV5-1 and TRBJ2-2): KAGVTQTPRYLIKTRGQQVTLSCSPISGHRSVSWYQQTPGQGLQFLFEYFSETQRNKGNFPGRFSGRQFSNSRSEMNVSTLELGDSALYLCASSLAGQGNTGELFFGEGSRLTVL.

Details on this clone: Mismatch with germline at one junction end may stem from a read error. The sequence runs out 3 residues before the end of the CDR3; the remainder is reconstructed from the germline J gene. V and J are TRBV4-2 and TRBJ1-5; TRBD1 matches 7 bases. Germline lookup yields CDR1 LGHNA and CDR2 YNFKEQ. The CDR3 consists of 17 residues. The DNA read from the CDR3 is TGCGCCAGCAGCCAGGTCTACACAGGGGCTAGCAATCAGCCC. This gives the protein CASSQVYTGASNQP. The whole CDR3 region reads CASSQVYTGASNQPQHF.

As concerns this clone: From the germline J gene comes the end of the CDR3, since the read stops 3 residues before it. V is TRBV6-4 and J is TRBJ2-2, with a tentative D call TRBD2 (5 bases). Trimming removed 2 bases at V and 6 bases at J, with 13 bases between. Germline CDR1 is MRHNA and CDR2 is SNTAGT. The length of the CDR3 is 15 residues. This CDR3 reads CASSDAPGMAGELFF. CDR3 DNA, as far as it was read: TGTGCCAGCAGTGACGCCCCGGGGATGGCCGGGGAG.

Note on this clone: The observed sequence ends 3 residues before the CDR3 terminus, with the missing tail filled in from the germline J gene. The chain uses TRBV19 and TRBJ2-1; possible D gene TRBD2, 6 bases. The ends were cut back, 3 bases at V and 9 bases at J, with 18 bases in the middle. CDR3 length: 15 residues. CDR1 is LNHDA and CDR2 is SQIVND in the germline V gene (reference sequence). CDR3 protein: CASSMLAGMWGEQFF. The sequenced part of the CDR3 DNA is TGTGCCAGTAGTATGTTGGCGGGAATGTGGGGTGAG.

As concerns this clone: The read terminates 3 residues ahead of where the CDR3 ends, so the germline J gene completes it. The chain has TRBV5-6 and TRBJ1-4; possible D gene TRBD1, 5 bases. CDR1 SGHDT and CDR2 YYEEEE come from the germline V gene. The CDR3 has 13 residues. Partial CDR3 DNA: TGTGCCAGCAGCTTGGGCCGACAGCAGGGA. This codes for CASSLGRQQG. The full CDR3 protein reads CASSLGRQQGLFF. The variable domain in full, completed from reference TRBV5-6 and TRBJ1-4, reads DAGVTQSPTHLIKTRGQQVTLRCSPKSGHDTVSWYQQALGQGPQFIFQYYEEEERQRGNFPDRFSGHQFPNYSSELNVNALLLGDSALYLCASSLGRQQGLFFGSGTQLSVL.

Of note for this clone: The read falls 3 residues short of the CDR3 end, and the missing part is taken from the germline J gene. J is TRBJ1-1 and V is TRBV18, with 7 bases identical to TRBD1. Germline assignment: CDR1 KGHSH and CDR2 LQKENI. J lost 1 base, V lost 3 bases, and 2 bases had no gene match. This CDR3 has 14 amino acids. The sequenced CDR3 bases are TGTGCCAGCTCACCGGGACAGAAGAACACTGAA. This codes for CASSPGQKNTE. The full CDR3 protein reads CASSPGQKNTEAFF.

Notes on this clone: The read comes to an end 3 residues before the CDR3 does, leaving the germline J gene to fill in the end. J is TRBJ2-3 and V is TRBV6-2 or TRBV6-3, with TRBD2 identical over 12 bases. The germline gives CDR1 MNHEY, CDR2 SVGEGT. V lost 5 bases, J lost 3 bases, and 6 bases stayed unmatched. This CDR3 region has 16 residues. Incomplete CDR3 DNA: TGTGCCAGCAGTGACGGCGGACTAGCGGGAACAGATACG. This gives the protein CASSDGGLAGTDT. The complete CDR3 sequence is CASSDGGLAGTDTQYF.

Concerning this clone: The read comes to an end 3 residues before the CDR3 does, leaving the germline J gene to fill in the end. This chain connects TRBV18 to TRBJ2-1, with 15 bases aligning to TRBD2. Germline V gives CDR1 KGHSH, CDR2 LQKENI. This CDR3 has 20 residues. With V trimmed by 1 base and J by 2 bases, 9 bases remained unmatched. The CDR3 DNA, read in part, is TGTGCCAGCTCACCACAAAGACCCGGACTAGCGGGAGGGCCCTACAATGAG. Amino acid sequence: CASSPQRPGLAGGPYNE. The CDR3 as a whole reads CASSPQRPGLAGGPYNEQFF.

Regarding this clone: The read terminates 3 residues before the CDR3 end, so the remaining end is supplied by the germline J gene. The chain couples TRBV18 to TRBJ2-5, with D unresolved. The CDR3 has 15 amino acids. Germline V lookup: CDR1 KGHSH, CDR2 LQKENI. V gave up 0 bases and J gave up 2 bases, with 10 bases separating them. The CDR3 bases that were read are TGTGCCAGCTCACCACCAGGGTCAGCTCAAGAGACC. This encodes CASSPPGSAQET. The CDR3 as a whole reads CASSPPGSAQETQYF.

A note on this clone: Coverage ceases 3 residues before the CDR3 finishes, and the germline J gene fills in the end. The rearrangement links TRBV6-2 or TRBV6-3 to TRBJ1-3, with D possibly being TRBD1 (5 bases). This CDR3 comprises 12 residues. Germline V lookup: CDR1 MNHEY, CDR2 SVGEGT. Trimming pared 5 bases from V and 9 bases from J, leaving 11 bases between. Here the CDR3 reads CASSPPGGTIYF. The covered CDR3 bases are TGTGCCAGCAGTCCCCCCGGGGGCACC.

As regards this clone: The CDR3 is cut off 3 residues early in the read; its end comes from the germline J gene. This chain uses TRBV6-1 with TRBJ1-4; a possible D gene is TRBD1 (5 bases). The germline V gene encodes CDR1 MNHNS and CDR2 SASEGT. V lost 3 bases and J lost 8, with 16 bases in between. The CDR3 is made up of 15 amino acids. CDR3 sequence: CASSDGAGRREKLFF. The DNA read from the CDR3 is TGTGCCAGCAGTGATGGTGCAGGGAGGAGGGAAAAA.

As regards this clone: The read halts 3 residues ahead of the CDR3 end, with the missing end drawn from the germline J gene. The chain combines TRBV18 with TRBJ2-1; a weak D match, TRBD1 (5 bases). The CDR3 totals 15 residues. Trimming removed 3 bases at V and 9 bases at J, with 18 bases between. Germline CDR1 KGHSH, CDR2 LQKENI. The CDR3 DNA, read in part, is TGTGCCAGCTCACCTAGTCAGGGTGGTAAGGGTGAG. Its protein product is CASSPSQGGKGE. The full CDR3 sequence reads CASSPSQGGKGEQFF.

As to this clone: The missing CDR3 end, 3 residues past where the read stops, is filled in from the germline J gene. This chain connects TRBV18 to TRBJ2-4; 7 bases line up with TRBD2. Germline V CDR1 and CDR2: KGHSH, LQKENI. CDR3 length: 15 residues. J lost 0 bases, V lost 6 bases, and 5 bases had no gene match. The sequenced part of the CDR3 DNA is TGTGCCAGCTCTAGCGGGTCATTAGCCAAAAACATT. Protein: CASSSGSLAKNI. In full, the CDR3 is CASSSGSLAKNIQYF.

Remarks on this clone: The read ends 3 residues shy of where the CDR3 ends; the end is completed using the germline J gene. The chain links TRBV2 to TRBJ2-7; unclear D gene. This CDR3 region has 13 residues. Per germline, CDR1 SNHLY and CDR2 FYNNEI. Trimming removed 5 bases at V and 3 bases at J, with 11 bases between. The CDR3 here is CASSSDLIYEQYF. CDR3 bases read: TGTGCCAGCAGTTCCGACTTAATCTACGAG.

As concerns this clone: The read falls 3 residues short of the CDR3 end, and the missing part is taken from the germline J gene. The rearrangement joins TRBV2 to TRBJ2-5; 9 positions agree with TRBD1. CDR3 size: 12 residues. V gave up 6 bases and J gave up 4 bases; unmatched junction bases: 0. Per the germline V gene, CDR1 is SNHLY and CDR2 is FYNNEI. CDR3 DNA (partial): TGTGCCAGCAGGGACAGGGGAGAGACC. Translating it yields CASRDRGET. The full CDR3 is CASRDRGETQYF.

With regard to this clone: Sequencing ends 3 residues short of the CDR3 end; the germline J gene provides the rest. The V gene is TRBV19, the J gene TRBJ2-2; maybe TRBD2 (6 bases). Per germline, CDR1 LNHDA and CDR2 SQIVND (reference sequence). The CDR3 spans 15 residues. Trimming took off 6 bases at V and 4 bases at J, with 15 bases between the two ends. The CDR3 sequence is CASRPRGSATGELFF. CDR3 bases read: TGTGCCAGTAGGCCCCGGGGGAGTGCCACCGGGGAG. Combining the CDR3 with reference TRBV19 and TRBJ2-2 gives the whole variable domain DGGITQSPKYLFRKEGQNVTLSCEQNLNHDAMYWYRQDPGQGLRLIYYSQIVNDFQKGDIAEGYSVSREKKESFPLTVTSAQKNPTAFYLCASRPRGSATGELFFGEGSRLTVL.

Worth noting for this clone: The read ends 3 residues early relative to the CDR3; the germline J gene fills the gap. V gene TRBV20-1 combines with J gene TRBJ2-3, with 10 nucleotides matching TRBD1. Trimming took 6 bases from V and 4 from J; bases not matched to a gene: 7. Germline V lookup: CDR1 DFQATT, CDR2 SNEGSKA (reference sequence). The CDR3 length is 14 residues. CDR3 DNA (partial): TGCAGTGCCCCGACAGGGGGCCTCTCAGATACG. It codes for CSAPTGGLSDT. The entire CDR3 protein is CSAPTGGLSDTQYF.

A remark on this clone: The read stops 3 residues short of the end of the CDR3; the missing end is completed from the germline J gene. This sequence joins TRBV19 and TRBJ2-1; D gene ambiguous. The CDR3 totals 16 residues. Between the trimmed V and J ends, which lost 4 bases and 1 base, there was a span of 14 bases. Germline V gene data show CDR1 as LNHDA and CDR2 as SQIVND (reference sequence). The CDR3: CASSTGIGWSYNEQFF. The DNA read from the CDR3 is TGTGCCAGTAGTACCGGAATAGGGTGGTCCTACAATGAG.

In regard to this clone: The CDR3 is cut off 3 residues early in the read; its end comes from the germline J gene. The chain joins TRBV30 to TRBJ2-3; TRBD2 agrees at 13 bases. Trimming at V came to 2 bases and at J to 0 bases, leaving 11 bases not matched to a gene. CDR3 length: 19 residues. Germline lookup yields CDR1 GTSNPN and CDR2 SVGIG (reference sequence). The DNA read from the CDR3 is TGTGCCTGGAGTCGGGTCACTAGCGGGAGGGCCCGAAGCACAGATACG. It is translated as CAWSRVTSGRARSTDT. The complete CDR3 sequence is CAWSRVTSGRARSTDTQYF.

As concerns this clone: The read comes to an end 3 residues before the CDR3 does, leaving the germline J gene to fill in the end. This chain joins TRBV2 and TRBJ2-5; 8 nucleotides align to TRBD2. The V gene's germline CDR1 is SNHLY and CDR2 FYNNEI. With V trimmed by 4 bases and J by 5 bases, 3 bases remained unmatched. The CDR3 spans 13 residues. Incomplete CDR3 DNA: TGTGCCAGCAGTGGGGGACTAGGCGAGACC. Translated: CASSGGLGET. The entire CDR3 sequence reads CASSGGLGETQYF. The whole variable domain, remainder taken from reference TRBV2 and TRBJ2-5, is EPEVTQTPSHQVTQMGQEVILRCVPISNHLYFYWYRQILGQKVEFLVSFYNNEISEKSEIFDDQFSVERPDGSNFTLKIRSTKLEDSAMYFCASSGGLGETQYFGPGTRLLVL.

Comments on this clone: Read data end 3 residues before the CDR3 end; the end is taken from the germline J gene. The J gene is TRBJ2-5, the V gene TRBV20-1, with D possibly matching TRBD1 (6 bases). CDR3 length: 12 residues. Germline V gives CDR1 DFQATT, CDR2 SNEGSKA (reference sequence). V lost 5 bases and J 3 bases, leaving 10 bases between the germline ends. The CDR3 DNA, read in part, is TGCAGTGCTCGTCAGGGGAAAGAGACC. It specifies CSARQGKET. The full CDR3 is CSARQGKETQYF.

About this clone: Coverage ceases 3 residues before the CDR3 finishes, and the germline J gene fills in the end. The V gene is TRBV5-1, the J gene TRBJ2-7; TRBD1 or TRBD2 may be the D gene (6 bases each). Germline loops: CDR1 SGHRS, CDR2 YFSETQ. The CDR3 length is 16 residues. Trimming took off 2 bases at V and 2 bases at J, with 17 bases between the two ends. The CDR3 is CASSLGGGPPTYEQYF. The CDR3 bases that were read are TGCGCCAGCAGCTTAGGGGGAGGCCCCCCAACCTACGAG.

Details on this clone: The CDR3 end is not reached by the read, which stops 3 residues before it; the germline J gene fills it in. The V and J genes are TRBV19 and TRBJ2-3, with 9 bases lining up with TRBD2. Germline CDR1 LNHDA, CDR2 SQIVND (reference sequence). The ends lost 3 bases at V and 2 bases at J; junction bases unmatched: 9. The CDR3 is made up of 17 amino acids. The sequenced CDR3 bases are TGTGCCAGTAGTATCCTGCTAGCGGGGACCGACACAGATACG. Translating it yields CASSILLAGTDTDT. From start to end, the CDR3 is CASSILLAGTDTDTQYF.

With respect to this clone: Coverage ceases 3 residues before the CDR3 finishes, and the germline J gene fills in the end. The chain is built from TRBV19 and TRBJ2-1, with 13 bases that match TRBD2. CDR1 and CDR2 from the germline V gene are LNHDA and SQIVND (reference sequence). There are 18 residues in the CDR3. J gave up 4 bases and V 7 bases, and 13 bases lay outside the gene matches. The sequenced part of the CDR3 DNA is TGTGCCAGTACCCCAAGACTAGCGGGAGGTTGGGGGTACAATGAG. Protein sequence: CASTPRLAGGWGYNE. The whole CDR3 protein reads CASTPRLAGGWGYNEQFF.

On this clone: The CDR3 extends 3 residues past the end of the read, so its final part is completed from the germline J gene. The rearrangement links TRBV29-1 to TRBJ2-3, with D possibly being TRBD1 (5 bases). Germline-derived CDR1 and CDR2 are SQVTM and ANQGSEA. The ends were cut back, 4 bases at V and 2 bases at J, with 7 bases in the middle. The length of the CDR3 is 12 residues. The covered CDR3 bases are TGCAGCGTTGGACAGTACACAGATACG. This gives the protein CSVGQYTDT. The full-length CDR3 reads as CSVGQYTDTQYF.

A remark on this clone: The CDR3 goes on 3 residues after the read ends, and that part is filled in from the germline J gene. V usage is TRBV20-1 and J usage is TRBJ2-3; 11 nucleotides line up with TRBD1. V was pared by 5 bases and J by 0 bases, with 7 bases of the junction left unmatched. CDR1 is DFQATT and CDR2 is SNEGSKA in the germline V gene (reference sequence). The CDR3 covers 16 residues. The CDR3 DNA, read in part, is TGCAGTGCTTGGGCTGGACAGGGGGCTAGCACAGATACG. It is translated as CSAWAGQGASTDT. The full CDR3 protein is CSAWAGQGASTDTQYF.

Worth noting for this clone: The DNA ends 3 residues before the CDR3 does, and the rest of the CDR3 is filled in from the germline J gene. This rearrangement joins TRBV6-2 or TRBV6-3 to TRBJ2-2, with 10 positions matching TRBD1. CDR1 and CDR2 from the germline V gene are MNHEY and SVGEGT. The CDR3 runs 15 residues. J gave up 6 bases and V 2 bases, and 3 bases lay outside the gene matches. CDR3 DNA, as far as it was read: TGTGCCAGCAGTTACGGGACAGGGGTTCCCGGGGAG. This sequence encodes CASSYGTGVPGE. The whole CDR3 sequence reads CASSYGTGVPGELFF.